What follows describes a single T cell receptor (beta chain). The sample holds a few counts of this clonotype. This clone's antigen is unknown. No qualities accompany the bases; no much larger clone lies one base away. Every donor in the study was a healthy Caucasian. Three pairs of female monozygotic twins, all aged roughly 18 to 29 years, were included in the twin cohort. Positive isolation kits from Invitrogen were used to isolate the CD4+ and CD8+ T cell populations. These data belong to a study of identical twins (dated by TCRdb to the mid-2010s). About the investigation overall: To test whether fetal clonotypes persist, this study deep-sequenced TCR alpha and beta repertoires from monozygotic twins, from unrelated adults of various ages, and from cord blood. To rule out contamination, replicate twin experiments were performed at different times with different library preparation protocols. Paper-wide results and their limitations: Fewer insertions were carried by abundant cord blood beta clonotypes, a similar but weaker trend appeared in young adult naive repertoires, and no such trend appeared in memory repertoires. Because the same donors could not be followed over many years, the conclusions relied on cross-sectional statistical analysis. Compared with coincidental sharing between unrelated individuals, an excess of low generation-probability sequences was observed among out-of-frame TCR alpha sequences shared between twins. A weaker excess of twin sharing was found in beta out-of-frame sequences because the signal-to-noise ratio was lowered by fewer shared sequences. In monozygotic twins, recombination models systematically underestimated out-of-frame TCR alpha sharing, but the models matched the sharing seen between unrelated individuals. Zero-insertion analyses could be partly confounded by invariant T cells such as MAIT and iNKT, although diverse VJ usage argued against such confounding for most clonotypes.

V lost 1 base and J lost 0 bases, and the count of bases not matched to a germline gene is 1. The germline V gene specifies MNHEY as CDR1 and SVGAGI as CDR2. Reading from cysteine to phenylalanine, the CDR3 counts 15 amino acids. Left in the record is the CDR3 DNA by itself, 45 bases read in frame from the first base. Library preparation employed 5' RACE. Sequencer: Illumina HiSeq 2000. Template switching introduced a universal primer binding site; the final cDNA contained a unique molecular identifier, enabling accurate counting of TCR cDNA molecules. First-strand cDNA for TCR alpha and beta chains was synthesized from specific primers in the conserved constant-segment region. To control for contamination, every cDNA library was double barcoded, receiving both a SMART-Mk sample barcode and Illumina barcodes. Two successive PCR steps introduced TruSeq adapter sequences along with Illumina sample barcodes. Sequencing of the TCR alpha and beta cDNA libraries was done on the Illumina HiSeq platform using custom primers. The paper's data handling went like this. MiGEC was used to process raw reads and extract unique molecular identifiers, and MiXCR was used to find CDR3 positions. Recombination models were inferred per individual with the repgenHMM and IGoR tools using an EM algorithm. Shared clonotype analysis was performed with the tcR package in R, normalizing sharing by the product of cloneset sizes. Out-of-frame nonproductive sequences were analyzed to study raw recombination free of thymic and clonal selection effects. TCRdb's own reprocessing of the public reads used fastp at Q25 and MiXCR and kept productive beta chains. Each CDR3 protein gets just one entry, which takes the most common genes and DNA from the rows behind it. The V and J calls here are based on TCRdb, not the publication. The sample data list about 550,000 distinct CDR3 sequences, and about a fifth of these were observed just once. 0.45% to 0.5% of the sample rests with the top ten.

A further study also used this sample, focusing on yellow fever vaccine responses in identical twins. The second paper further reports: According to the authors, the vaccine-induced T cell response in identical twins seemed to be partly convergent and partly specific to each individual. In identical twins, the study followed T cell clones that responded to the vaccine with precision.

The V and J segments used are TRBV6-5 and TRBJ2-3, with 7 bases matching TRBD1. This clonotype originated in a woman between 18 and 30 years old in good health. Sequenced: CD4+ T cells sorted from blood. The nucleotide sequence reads TGTGCCAGCAGTTACTGGACAGGTAGCACAGATACGCAGTATTTT. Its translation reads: CASSYWTGSTDTQYF.